The entry below gives a single T cell receptor (beta chain) sequence along with its context. V was pared by 1 base and J by 0 bases, with 3 bases of the junction left unmatched. CDR3 length: 16 residues. The germline gives CDR1 SGHAT, CDR2 FQNNGV. Using immunoSEQ multiplex PCR, the repertoire was profiled, and TCRdb retains in-frame clones only, with some absent. The sample includes about 26,000 clones, approximately 86% seen only once; the top ten take roughly 34%. This record belongs to a study of blood T cell repertoires in COVID-19. The sequenced sample was peripheral blood. The TCR sequence derives from a human donor in a cohort sampled during active COVID-19. V and J are TRBV11-2 and TRBJ2-7; TRBD2 matches 10 bases. The CDR3 sequence: CASSLASSGSSYEQYF. As DNA, the CDR3 is TGTGCCAGCAGCTTAGCGTCTAGCGGGAGCTCCTACGAGCAGTACTTC.